This T cell receptor beta chain stems from a study of T-cell memory formation after mild COVID-19. This clonotype was detected a few times. Germline CDR1 and CDR2: SGHRS and YFSETQ. V dropped 8 bases and J dropped 2 bases, with 16 bases sitting between them. The CDR3 consists of 15 residues. In TCRdb, the 5' RACE reads were re-called with MiXCR into one record per CDR3 protein. The table includes under 300,000 distinct CDR3 sequences, about a sixth detected once. The source is a man aged 18 to 30 who had mild COVID-19 (a few samples of this study predate the infection). Cell type and time point are not known. Source material: PBMCs or a T cell subset sorted from them (not recorded which). The chain combines TRBV5-1 with TRBJ2-2; D ambiguous. CDR3 amino acids: CASTSSGFNTGELFF. In DNA, the CDR3 is TGCGCCAGTACGTCGTCCGGGTTCAACACCGGGGAGCTGTTTTTT.